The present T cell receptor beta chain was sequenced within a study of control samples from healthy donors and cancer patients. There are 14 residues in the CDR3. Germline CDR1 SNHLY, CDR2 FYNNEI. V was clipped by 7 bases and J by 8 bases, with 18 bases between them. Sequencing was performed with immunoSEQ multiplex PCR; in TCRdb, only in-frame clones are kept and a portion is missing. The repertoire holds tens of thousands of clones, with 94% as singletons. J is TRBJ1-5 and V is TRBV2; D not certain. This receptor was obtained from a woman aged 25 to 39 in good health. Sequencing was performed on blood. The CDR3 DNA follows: TGTGCCAGCAAAGGTCGAGGCCCACTGGAGCCCCAGCATTTT. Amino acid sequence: CASKGRGPLEPQHF.